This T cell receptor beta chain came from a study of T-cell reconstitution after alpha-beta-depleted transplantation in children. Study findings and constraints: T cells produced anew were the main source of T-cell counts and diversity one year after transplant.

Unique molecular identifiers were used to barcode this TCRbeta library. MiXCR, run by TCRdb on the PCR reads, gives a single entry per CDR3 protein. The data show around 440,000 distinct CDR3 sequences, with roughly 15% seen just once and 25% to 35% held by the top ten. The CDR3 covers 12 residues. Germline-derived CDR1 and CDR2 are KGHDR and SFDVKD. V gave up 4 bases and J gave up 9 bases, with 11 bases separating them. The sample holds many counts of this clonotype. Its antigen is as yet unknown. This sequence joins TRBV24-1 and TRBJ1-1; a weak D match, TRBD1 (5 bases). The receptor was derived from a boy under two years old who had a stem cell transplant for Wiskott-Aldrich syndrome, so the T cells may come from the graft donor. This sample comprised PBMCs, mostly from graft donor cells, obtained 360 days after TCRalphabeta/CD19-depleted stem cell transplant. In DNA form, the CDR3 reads TGTGCCACCAGTGAGGGACGGGGGAAAGCTTTCTTT. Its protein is CATSEGRGKAFF.